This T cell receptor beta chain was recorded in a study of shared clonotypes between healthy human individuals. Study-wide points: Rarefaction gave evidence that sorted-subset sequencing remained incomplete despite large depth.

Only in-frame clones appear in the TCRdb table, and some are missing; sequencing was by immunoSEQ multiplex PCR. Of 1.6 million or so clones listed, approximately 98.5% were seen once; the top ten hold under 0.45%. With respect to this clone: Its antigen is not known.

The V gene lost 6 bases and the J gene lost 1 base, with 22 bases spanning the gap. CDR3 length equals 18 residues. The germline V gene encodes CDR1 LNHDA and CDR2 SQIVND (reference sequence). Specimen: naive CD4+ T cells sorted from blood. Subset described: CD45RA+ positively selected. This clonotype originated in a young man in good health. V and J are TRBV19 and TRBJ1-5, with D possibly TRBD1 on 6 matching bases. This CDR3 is CASSQSSGAGGSNQPQHF. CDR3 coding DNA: TGTGCCAGTAGCCAATCCTCGGGGGCAGGTGGGAGCAATCAGCCCCAGCATTTT.